What follows describes a single T cell receptor beta chain. In germline, CDR1 is SNHLY, CDR2 FYNNEI. The CDR3 runs 13 residues. Trimming cost V 10 bases and J 5 bases; bases outside gene matches: 9. The data derive from a study of identical twins. MiXCR was run by TCRdb on the 5' RACE reads, yielding one entry per CDR3 protein. The sample carries over 500,000 distinct CDR3 sequences, approximately 22% recorded once. This sample was shared with a second study, whose subject was T cells expressing NK-cell markers. That work contributes: These clonotypes, the leaders elsewhere, also led the CD3+CD56-NKG2C+ fraction in a handful of donors.

The sample comprised CD4+ T cells sorted from blood. V and J are TRBV2 and TRBJ2-3; TRBD2 matches at 7 bases. This TCR came from a young woman in good health. This CDR3 is CAIGERGLDTQYF. The CDR3 nucleotides read TGTGCCATCGGGGAGCGGGGACTAGATACGCAGTATTTT.